The clone carrying this TCR beta chain was seen a handful of times. Its antigen is not identified. At one end the junction does not follow the germline gene, possibly because of a read error. This record comes from a study of T cell repertoires in cytomegalovirus infection. Overall study: Peptides in the study included HLA-C-restricted and HLA-B-restricted CMV epitopes. A matching HLA type, together with CMV infection, was signaled by public TCR beta signatures.

TCRdb reanalysed the reads using MiXCR and keeps one entry per CDR3 protein. Found here are fewer than 900,000 distinct CDR3 sequences, almost 30% of them singletons; the top ten hold 10% to 15%. Whole-study results and caveats: Carriage of CMV together with the relevant HLA was identifiable through cumulative public TCR beta family frequency. HLA-C-restricted CMV-specific TCR beta clonotypes prevailed in the ex vivo response.

The CDR3 loop spans 15 amino acids. Germline assignment: CDR1 SGHAT and CDR2 FQDESV (reference sequence). This specimen consisted of cultured CD8+ T cells from PBMCs, obtained from culture after CMV antigen stimulation. The chain combines TRBV11-1 with TRBJ2-1, with D possibly TRBD2 on 5 matching bases. This TCR was sampled from a human donor in good health (CMV status not recorded). Some clones in this sample may be carry-over from other donors' samples. The CDR3 here is CASRLATSSYNEQFF. The CDR3 DNA reads TGTGCCAGCAGGTTAGCGACCAGCTCCTACAATGAGCAGTTCTTC.